The 18 T cell receptor beta chains in this list originate from one sample, sequenced in a study of control samples from healthy donors and cancer patients (TCRdb year 2020). Library generation was performed with the immunoSEQ multiplex PCR assay. The immuneACCESS repertoire file appears here via TCRdb, limited to in-frame rearrangements. These files lack a portion of the clones; in checked studies, under half of the deficit traces to unresolved V genes, and the cause of the others is not known. Counted in this sample were about 140,000 clones; 70% to 90% of them appeared once. The ten largest clones add up to around 1.6% of the sample. What was sequenced was blood. The receptor source for this set is a man between 18 and 35 years old in good health.

The chain has TRBV2 and TRBJ2-5, with 7 bases that match TRBD1. V dropped 7 bases and J dropped 5; count of bases not matched to a gene: 7. The CDR3 has 13 residues. Per germline, CDR1 SNHLY and CDR2 FYNNEI. The chain's CDR3 is CASKFDRAETQYF. CDR3 sequence (DNA): TGTGCCAGCAAGTTTGACAGGGCGGAGACCCAGTACTTC.

The V and J genes are TRBV7-2 and TRBJ2-7, with no clear D. The CDR3 runs 13 residues. With 2 bases removed from V and 4 bases from J, the gap between germline ends came to 9 bases. The germline CDR1 and CDR2 sequences are SGHTA and FQGNSA. The CDR3 is CASSLLDTYEQYF. The CDR3 nucleotides read TGTGCCAGCAGCTTATTGGATACGTACGAGCAGTACTTC.

The V call is TRBV5-6, the J call TRBJ2-7; 10 nucleotides line up with TRBD1. Germline CDR1 reads SGHDT; CDR2 reads YYEEEE. The J segment lost 3 bases and the V segment lost 4 bases, leaving 7 bases of the junction unmatched. CDR3 length: 15 amino acids. The CDR3 loop is CASSNSRDRGYEQYF. As DNA, the CDR3 is TGTGCCAGCAGCAATAGTCGGGACAGGGGCTACGAGCAGTACTTC.

V is TRBV6-1 and J is TRBJ2-7, with 7 bases that match TRBD1. With V trimmed by 2 bases and J by 6 bases, 7 bases remained unmatched. The CDR3 length is 14 residues. Germline CDR1 and CDR2: MNHNS and SASEGT. The chain's CDR3 is CASSERQGFSEQYF. The CDR3 nucleotides are TGTGCCAGCAGTGAAAGACAGGGATTTAGCGAGCAGTACTTC.

This sequence joins TRBV27 and TRBJ2-7; 8 bases fit TRBD1. The CDR3 is made up of 15 amino acids. Germline V lookup: CDR1 MNHEY, CDR2 SMNVEV (reference sequence). Germline trimming cut 2 bases from V and 4 bases from J; bases unmatched to any gene: 7. The CDR3 protein is CASSLTAGGGYEQYF. The CDR3 DNA sequence: TGTGCCAGCAGTTTAACGGCAGGGGGCGGGTACGAGCAGTACTTC.

V is TRBV7-9 and J is TRBJ1-4, with 9 positions matching TRBD1. The J segment lost 7 bases and the V segment lost 8 bases, leaving 11 bases of the junction unmatched. CDR1 SEHNR and CDR2 FQNEAQ come from the germline V gene (reference sequence). This CDR3 spans 15 amino acids. The CDR3, as DNA: TGTGCCAGCGCTCGTCGGACAGGGGTATCTGAAAAACTGTTTTTT. Protein: CASARRTGVSEKLFF.

The rearrangement joins TRBV7-2 to TRBJ2-1; TRBD1 might be the D (5 bases). Per the germline V gene, CDR1 is SGHTA and CDR2 is FQGNSA. This CDR3 has 15 residues. V was cut by 1 base and J by 3 bases, with 10 bases left in between. In DNA form, the CDR3 reads TGTGCCAGCAGCTTAGGGAAAGGGGTCTACAATGAGCAGTTCTTC. Amino acid sequence: CASSLGKGVYNEQFF.

The chain combines TRBV3-1 (or the pseudogene TRBV3-2) with TRBJ2-7, with D unclear. The CDR3 spans 11 residues. V was cut by 3 bases and J by 5 bases, with 5 bases left in between. Germline V gene data show CDR1 as LGHDT and CDR2 as YNNKEL (reference sequence). The DNA of the CDR3 is TGTGCCAGCAGCCAGTTAAACGAGCAGTACTTC. Encoded protein: CASSQLNEQYF.

This chain connects TRBV5-6 to TRBJ1-2, with D unclear. V was clipped by 6 bases and J by 2 bases, with 17 bases between them. Germline-derived CDR1 and CDR2 are SGHDT and YYEEEE. The CDR3 has 15 amino acids. The chain's CDR3 is CASTPIAQRNYGYTF. The CDR3 DNA is TGTGCCAGCACCCCTATCGCACAGAGAAACTATGGCTACACCTTC.

This chain links TRBV6-4 with TRBJ2-7; TRBD2 might be the D (6 bases). Germline V CDR1 and CDR2: MRHNA, SNTAGT. The CDR3 has 17 amino acids. The ends were cut back, 5 bases at V and 3 bases at J, with 23 bases in the middle. CDR3: CASSREWTEGPNYEQYF. Here the CDR3 DNA reads TGTGCCAGCAGTCGAGAATGGACGGAGGGGCCGAACTACGAGCAGTACTTC.

The genes are TRBV2 and TRBJ2-7; no firm D call. V dropped 0 bases and J dropped 0 bases, with 0 bases sitting between them. This CDR3 is built from 12 residues. Germline V gene data show CDR1 as SNHLY and CDR2 as FYNNEI. In DNA, the CDR3 is TGTGCCAGCAGTGAAGCCTCCTACGAGCAGTACTTC. Residues: CASSEASYEQYF.

The chain is built from TRBV21-1 and TRBJ2-3; TRBD2, as called in the table, went unchecked against the DNA. TRBV21-1 corresponds to a pseudogene. This CDR3 is 15 amino acids long. For the CDR3, the DNA is TGTGCCAGCAGCAAAAGGCGGGGGGGAGAAGATACGCAGTATTTT. It encodes CASSKRRGGEDTQYF.

The chain recombines TRBV9 with TRBJ2-7; TRBD1 matches 10 bases. This CDR3 comprises 14 residues. CDR1 and CDR2 (germline): SGDLS, YYNGEE. V lost 2 bases, J lost 5 bases, and 4 bases stayed unmatched. Here the CDR3 DNA reads TGTGCCAGCAGCGTGGGACAGGGGTGGCACGAGCAGTACTTC. Amino acids: CASSVGQGWHEQYF.

This chain joins TRBV6-5 and TRBJ1-2; TRBD1 matches 8 bases. Trimming removed 5 bases from V and 11 bases from J; junction bases left unmatched: 7. Germline V gene data show CDR1 as MNHEY and CDR2 as SVGAGI. The CDR3 spans 12 residues. DNA of the CDR3: TGTGCCAGCAGTAACGGACAGGGCCCGTACACCTTC. It specifies CASSNGQGPYTF.

The rearrangement uses TRBV5-1 and TRBJ1-5; D may be TRBD1 (6 bases). Between the trimmed V and J ends, which lost 0 bases and 7 bases, there was a span of 14 bases. The CDR3 is made up of 15 amino acids. The germline gives CDR1 SGHRS, CDR2 YFSETQ. The DNA of the CDR3 is TGCGCCAGCAGCTTGGCCGGGGGGCGAGAACAGCCCCAGCATTTT. Its protein product is CASSLAGGREQPQHF. Full variable domain (remainder filled in from reference TRBV5-1 and TRBJ1-5): KAGVTQTPRYLIKTRGQQVTLSCSPISGHRSVSWYQQTPGQGLQFLFEYFSETQRNKGNFPGRFSGRQFSNSRSEMNVSTLELGDSALYLCASSLAGGREQPQHFGDGTRLSIL.

V is TRBV6-5 and J is TRBJ1-1; D is undetermined. Germline-derived CDR1 and CDR2 are MNHEY and SVGAGI. The V end was cut by 6 bases, the J end by 3 bases, with 5 bases between. This CDR3 is built from 11 residues. CDR3 amino acids: CASRRDTEAFF. The CDR3 nucleotides read TGTGCCAGCAGAAGGGACACTGAAGCTTTCTTT.

This chain joins TRBV9 and TRBJ2-7; 9 bases line up with TRBD1. The CDR3 is made up of 13 amino acids. The germline CDR1 and CDR2 sequences are SGDLS and YYNGEE. After removal of 3 bases from V and 11 bases from J, the junction contained 9 bases not matched to a gene. In DNA, the CDR3 is TGTGCCAGCAGCGCGGGCACAGGGGGCCAAAAGTACTTC. Protein: CASSAGTGGQKYF.

The chain recombines TRBV5-4 with TRBJ2-7; perhaps TRBD1 as D (6 bases). This CDR3 has 16 amino acids. Germline V lookup: CDR1 SGHNT, CDR2 YYREEE (reference sequence). V lost 5 bases, J lost 3 bases, and 21 bases lay in between. CDR3: CASRSCPRGYVYEQYF. In DNA form, the CDR3 reads TGTGCCAGCAGGTCCTGCCCCAGGGGCTACGTCTACGAGCAGTACTTC.